One and the same sample provided the 3 T cell receptor beta chains below, sequenced in a study of beta chain features in type 1 diabetes. Study results and caveats: Among all four CD4+ subsets, Type 1 diabetes patients had TCRB CDR3s that were moderately but significantly shorter.

Expressed TCRB transcripts got sequenced, as all isolated RNA was reverse transcribed. The assay was immunoSEQ multiplex PCR, and TCRdb's table has in-frame clones only and misses some. Among some 350,000 clones listed, 8% to 10% were seen once. The antigens for these receptors are not known. The specimen was central memory CD4+ T cells from blood. The receptors derive from a man aged 25 to 45 with type 1 diabetes.

The chain is built from TRBV20-1 and TRBJ2-1; D not certain. Between the trimmed V and J ends, which lost 6 bases and 12 bases, there was a span of 15 bases. Germline V gives CDR1 DFQATT, CDR2 SNEGSKA (reference sequence). The CDR3 sequence is 11 residues long. For the CDR3, the DNA is TGCAGTGCCTACCGACGCGAGACGCAGTTCTTC. It is translated as CSAYRRETQFF.

The chain carries TRBV9 and TRBJ1-2, with unresolved D. This CDR3 has 15 residues. V was clipped by 0 bases and J by 0 bases, with 9 bases between them. Germline V CDR1 and CDR2: SGDLS, YYNGEE. CDR3 coding DNA: TGTGCCAGCAGCGTAGCAGCGACTTCTAACTATGGCTACACCTTC. The encoded protein is CASSVAATSNYGYTF. Variable domain in full (rest from reference TRBV9 and TRBJ1-2): DSGVTQTPKHLITATGQRVTLRCSPRSGDLSVYWYQQSLDQGLQFLIQYYNGEERAKGNILERFSAQQFPDLHSELNLSSLELGDSALYFCASSVAATSNYGYTFGSGTRLTVV.

This chain uses TRBV6-6 with TRBJ2-5; TRBD1 aligns across 9 bases. Unmatched junction bases numbered 6, after V lost 9 bases and J lost 4 bases. Germline V gene data show CDR1 as MNHNY and CDR2 as SVGAGI (reference sequence). The length of the CDR3 is 13 residues. The CDR3, as DNA: TGTGCCAGTAAACAGGGGGCTCGAGAGACCCAGTACTTC. It is translated as CASKQGARETQYF.